This record concerns one T cell receptor beta chain sequence. Method: immunoSEQ multiplex PCR; TCRdb's copy keeps in-frame clones and lacks some. The sample has roughly 300,000 clones; roughly nine tenths are singletons. The CDR3 runs to 15 residues. With 4 bases clipped from V and 3 bases from J, the junction kept 3 bases outside the gene matches. CDR1 and CDR2 (germline): SGHNT, YYREEE (reference sequence). The data belong to a study of blood T cell repertoires in COVID-19. Study-level information: In each case, the material was cDNA or gDNA derived from T cells, B-cell-depleted T cells, or PBMCs.

The TCR comes from a woman younger than 45 with COVID-19, enrolled during active disease. The chain uses TRBV5-4 and TRBJ2-1; 11 bases are shared with TRBD2. The specimen was peripheral blood. The CDR3 is CASSLGTSGYNEQFF. DNA for the CDR3: TGTGCCAGCAGCCTAGGGACTAGCGGCTACAATGAGCAGTTCTTC.